This T cell receptor (beta chain) was recorded in a study of shared T cell receptors in the human thymus. Method: immunoSEQ multiplex PCR; TCRdb's copy keeps in-frame clones and lacks some. The data show some 760,000 clones, with approximately 85% seen just once and approximately 0.01% held by the top ten. V gave up 0 bases and J gave up 0 bases, with 9 bases separating them. From germline, CDR1 is ENHRY and CDR2 SYGVKD. The CDR3 extends over 16 amino acids. Only one count was recorded for this clone. This sample was also put to use in a study of human thymus T cells. From that report: Corrective heart surgery yielded the resections from which the thymus tissue came. The related literature has documented a marked overlap of thymic repertoires among unrelated individuals.

This sequence was found in a girl under three years old with a congenital heart defect. The sequencing sample was made of thymocytes. V usage is TRBV10-3 and J usage is TRBJ1-5; TRBD1 might be the D (5 bases). The CDR3 DNA reads TGTGCCATCAGTGAGTCTTCAGGGTATAGCAATCAGCCCCAGCATTTT. Translated: CAISESSGYSNQPQHF.